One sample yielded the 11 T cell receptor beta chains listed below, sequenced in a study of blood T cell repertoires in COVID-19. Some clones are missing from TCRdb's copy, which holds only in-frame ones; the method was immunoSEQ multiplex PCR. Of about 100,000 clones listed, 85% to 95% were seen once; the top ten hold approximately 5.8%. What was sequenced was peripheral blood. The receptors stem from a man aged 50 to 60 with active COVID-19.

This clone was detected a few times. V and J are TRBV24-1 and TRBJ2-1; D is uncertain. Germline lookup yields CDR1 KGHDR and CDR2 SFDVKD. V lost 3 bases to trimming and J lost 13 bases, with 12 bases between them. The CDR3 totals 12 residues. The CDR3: CATSDPSAGQFF. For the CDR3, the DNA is TGTGCCACCAGTGATCCTTCCGCCGGTCAGTTCTTC.

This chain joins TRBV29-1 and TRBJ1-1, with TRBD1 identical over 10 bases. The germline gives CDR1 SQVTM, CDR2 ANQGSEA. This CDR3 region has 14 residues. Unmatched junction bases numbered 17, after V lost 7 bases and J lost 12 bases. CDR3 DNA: TGCAGCGGTGCGGATGCGGGGACAGGGGTCGGGACTTTCTTT. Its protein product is CSGADAGTGVGTFF. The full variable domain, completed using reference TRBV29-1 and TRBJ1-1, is SAVISQKPSRDICQRGTSLTIQCQVDSQVTMMFWYRQQPGQSLTLIATANQGSEATYESGFVIDKFPISRPNLTFSTLTVSNMSPEDSSIYLCSGADAGTGVGTFFGQGTRLTVV.

CDR3 sequence (DNA): TGTGCCAGCAGCAAATCGGTAGACCCAGGGCGTAGCACTGAAGCTTTCTTT. Amino acids: CASSKSVDPGRSTEAFF. This chain connects TRBV11-2 to TRBJ1-1; a possible D gene is TRBD1 (5 bases). The germline CDR1 and CDR2 sequences are SGHAT and FQNNGV. Trimming took off 5 bases at V and 4 bases at J, with 23 bases between the two ends. The length of the CDR3 is 17 residues.

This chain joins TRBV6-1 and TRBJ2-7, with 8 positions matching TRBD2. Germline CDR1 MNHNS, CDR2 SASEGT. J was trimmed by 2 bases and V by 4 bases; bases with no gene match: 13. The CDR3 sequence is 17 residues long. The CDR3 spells CASSGISTGTRTYEQYF. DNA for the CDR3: TGTGCCAGCAGTGGAATTTCAACCGGGACTAGAACCTACGAGCAGTACTTC.

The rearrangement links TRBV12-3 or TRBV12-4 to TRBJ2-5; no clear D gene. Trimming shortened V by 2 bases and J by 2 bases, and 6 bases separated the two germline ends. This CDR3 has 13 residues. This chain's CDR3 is CASSLSQQETQYF. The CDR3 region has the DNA TGTGCCAGCAGTTTATCACAGCAAGAGACCCAGTACTTC.

In DNA form, the CDR3 reads TGTGCCAGCACCCCCTTGGACAAGAGCTCCTACGAGCAGTACTTC. It encodes CASTPLDKSSYEQYF. The chain carries TRBV28 and TRBJ2-7, with TRBD1 as a possible D gene (5 bases). This CDR3 has 15 amino acids. Germline lookup yields CDR1 MDHEN and CDR2 SYDVKM. V lost 7 bases and J lost 0, with 16 bases in between.

The CDR3 spells CASSSRSRPYEQYF. Here the CDR3 DNA reads TGTGCCAGCAGCTCTCGGTCCAGGCCCTACGAGCAGTACTTC. The J gene is TRBJ2-7, the V gene TRBV11-3; no clear D gene. V lost 4 bases and J 2 bases, leaving 12 bases between the germline ends. From germline, CDR1 is SGHNT and CDR2 YENEEA. This CDR3 has 14 residues.

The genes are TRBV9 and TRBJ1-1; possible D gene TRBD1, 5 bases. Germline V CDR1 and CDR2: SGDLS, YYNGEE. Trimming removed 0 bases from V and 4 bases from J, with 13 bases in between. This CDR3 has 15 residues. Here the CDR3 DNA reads TGTGCCAGCAGCGTAGGACCCACGGGGGGCACTGAAGCTTTCTTT. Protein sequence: CASSVGPTGGTEAFF.

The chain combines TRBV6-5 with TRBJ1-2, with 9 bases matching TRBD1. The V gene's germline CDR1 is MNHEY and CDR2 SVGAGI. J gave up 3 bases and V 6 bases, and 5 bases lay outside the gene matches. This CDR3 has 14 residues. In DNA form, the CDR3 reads TGTGCCAGCAGGGGGACAGGGAGTGACTATGGCTACACCTTC. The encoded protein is CASRGTGSDYGYTF.

The CDR3 DNA sequence: TGTGCCAGCAGCTTAGCGGGCAGGATGAACACTGAAGCTTTCTTT. It is translated as CASSLAGRMNTEAFF. The V and J genes are TRBV7-8 and TRBJ1-1; no definite D call. Germline loops: CDR1 SGHVS, CDR2 FQNEAQ. The germline V and J ends were trimmed by 0 bases and 0 bases, with 8 bases remaining between them. The CDR3 is 15 residues long.

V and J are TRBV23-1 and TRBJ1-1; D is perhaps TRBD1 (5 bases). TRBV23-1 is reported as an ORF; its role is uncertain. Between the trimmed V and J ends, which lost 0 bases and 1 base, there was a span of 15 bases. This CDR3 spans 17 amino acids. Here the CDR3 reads CASSQSVRAPANTEAFF. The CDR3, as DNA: TGCGCCAGCAGTCAATCGGTCAGGGCCCCTGCGAACACTGAAGCTTTCTTT.